These 13 T cell receptor beta chains were sequenced from one sample in a study of shared clonotypes between healthy human individuals. Sequenced by immunoSEQ multiplex PCR; TCRdb stores in-frame clones only, minus some. This sample has some 2,000,000 clones, with around 95% found just once. Sequencing used naive CD4+ T cells sorted from blood. Subset specified: CD45RA+ positively selected. These receptors were collected from a man aged 18-30 years in good health.

The rearrangement links TRBV6-5 to TRBJ2-5; 9 bases are shared with TRBD1. Trimming removed 6 bases from V and 2 bases from J; junction bases left unmatched: 7. CDR3 length equals 15 residues. The V gene's germline CDR1 is MNHEY and CDR2 SVGAGI. The CDR3 sequence: CASSQSDRGQETQYF. The DNA for the CDR3 is TGTGCCAGCAGCCAGTCTGACAGGGGGCAAGAGACCCAGTACTTC.

This chain joins TRBV18 and TRBJ2-3, with D tentatively TRBD1 (5 bases). There are 13 residues in the CDR3. Germline CDR1 and CDR2: KGHSH and LQKENI. V was shortened by 5 bases and J by 1 base, with 7 bases between the two germline ends. CDR3 DNA sequence: TGTGCCAGCTCAGAAGGGGGCACAGATACGCAGTATTTT. Residues: CASSEGGTDTQYF. The whole variable domain, remainder taken from reference TRBV18 and TRBJ2-3, is NAGVMQNPRHLVRRRGQEARLRCSPMKGHSHVYWYRQLPEEGLKFMVYLQKENIIDESGMPKERFSAEFPKEGPSILRIQQVVRGDSAAYFCASSEGGTDTQYFGPGTRLTVL.

J is TRBJ2-7 and V is TRBV5-6; D is possibly TRBD1 (5 bases). The CDR3 loop spans 15 amino acids. Germline V gene sequence: CDR1 SGHDT, CDR2 YYEEEE. Trimming removed 2 bases at V and 3 bases at J, with 15 bases between. The CDR3 protein is CASSLDVGDHYEQYF. CDR3 sequence (DNA): TGTGCCAGCAGCTTAGATGTAGGGGATCACTACGAGCAGTACTTC. The full variable domain, in which reference TRBV5-6 and TRBJ2-7 provide the parts outside the CDR3, is DAGVTQSPTHLIKTRGQQVTLRCSPKSGHDTVSWYQQALGQGPQFIFQYYEEEERQRGNFPDRFSGHQFPNYSSELNVNALLLGDSALYLCASSLDVGDHYEQYFGPGTRLTVT.

The CDR3 is CASSEYGKTNEKLFF. DNA for the CDR3: TGTGCCAGCAGTGAATATGGAAAAACTAATGAAAAACTGTTTTTT. The chain has TRBV25-1 and TRBJ1-4; no definite D call. CDR3 length: 15 amino acids. Trimming shortened V by 0 bases and J by 1 base, and 6 bases separated the two germline ends. The germline gives CDR1 MGHDK, CDR2 SYGVNS.

The chain joins TRBV9 to TRBJ1-3; D possibly corresponds to TRBD1 (5 bases). The V gene lost 3 bases and the J gene lost 1 base, with 8 bases spanning the gap. Germline V lookup: CDR1 SGDLS, CDR2 YYNGEE. The CDR3 totals 14 residues. The CDR3 sequence: CASSGPGSGNTIYF. The CDR3 nucleotides read TGTGCCAGCAGCGGCCCAGGGTCTGGAAACACCATATATTTT.

V gene TRBV6-1 combines with J gene TRBJ1-4; D gene ambiguous. This CDR3 has 13 amino acids. Between the trimmed V and J ends, which lost 4 bases and 10 bases, there was a span of 13 bases. Germline lookup yields CDR1 MNHNS and CDR2 SASEGT. This CDR3 reads CASSGTPGGKLFF. CDR3 nucleotide sequence: TGTGCCAGCAGTGGAACCCCCGGCGGAAAACTGTTTTTT.

The rearrangement joins TRBV11-2 to TRBJ2-2, with TRBD2 as a possible D gene (6 bases). Trimming left V 6 bases short and J 2 bases short, with 16 bases between. Germline V gene lookup returns CDR1 SGHAT and CDR2 FQNNGV. The CDR3 is 16 amino acids. The CDR3 here is CASSGARDFNTGELFF. The DNA for the CDR3 is TGTGCCAGCAGTGGAGCCCGGGACTTTAACACCGGGGAGCTGTTTTTT. The full variable domain, in which reference TRBV11-2 and TRBJ2-2 provide the parts outside the CDR3, is EAGVAQSPRYKIIEKRQSVAFWCNPISGHATLYWYQQILGQGPKLLIQFQNNGVVDDSQLPKDRFSAERLKGVDSTLKIQPAKLEDSAVYLCASSGARDFNTGELFFGEGSRLTVL.

V usage is TRBV30 and J usage is TRBJ1-4; D is undetermined. The CDR3 has 16 residues. V lost 6 bases and J lost 7, with 24 bases in between. CDR1 and CDR2 from the germline V gene are GTSNPN and SVGIG (reference sequence). CDR3 protein: CACGGREIMSGEKLFF. The CDR3 bases are TGTGCCTGCGGAGGAAGGGAAATTATGTCGGGTGAAAAACTGTTTTTT. Looking up the rest from reference TRBV30 and TRBJ1-4 gives the full variable domain: SQTIHQWPATLVQPVGSPLSLECTVEGTSNPNLYWYRQAAGRGLQLLFYSVGIGQISSEVPQNLSASRPQDRQFILSSKKLLLSDSGFYLCACGGREIMSGEKLFFGSGTQLSVL.

The chain links TRBV10-3 to TRBJ2-2, with TRBD1 matching 11 bases. V dropped 6 bases and J dropped 7; count of bases not matched to a gene: 7. Germline values: CDR1 ENHRY, CDR2 SYGVKD. CDR3 size: 15 residues. The CDR3 DNA is TGTGCCATCAGCCCCTTTGGGACAGGGGGCGGGGAGCTGTTTTTT. Its translation is CAISPFGTGGGELFF.

The chain employs TRBV11-2 and TRBJ2-1; TRBD1 agrees at 7 bases. V lost 2 bases and J lost 3; bases outside the gene matches: 10. This CDR3 is built from 17 residues. CDR1 and CDR2 (germline): SGHAT, FQNNGV. The CDR3 DNA follows: TGTGCCAGCAGCTTATCCCTGCCGGGACAGAACTACAATGAGCAGTTCTTC. Translated: CASSLSLPGQNYNEQFF.

The chain couples TRBV5-1 to TRBJ2-1, with no clear D. V gave up 1 base and J gave up 7 bases, with 12 bases separating them. The CDR3 runs to 14 residues. From germline, CDR1 is SGHRS and CDR2 YFSETQ. Here the CDR3 reads CASSLRPWGNEQFF. The CDR3 nucleotides read TGCGCCAGCAGCTTGAGGCCTTGGGGAAATGAGCAGTTCTTC.

The genes are TRBV14 and TRBJ1-6; unclear D gene. The germline V and J ends were trimmed by 2 bases and 0 bases, with 5 bases remaining between them. Per the germline V gene, CDR1 is SGHDN and CDR2 is FVKESK. The CDR3 contains 15 residues. Here the CDR3 reads CASSQQSSYNSPLHF. The CDR3 coding sequence is TGTGCCAGCAGCCAACAGAGCTCCTATAATTCACCCCTCCACTTT.

The chain is built from TRBV6-5 and TRBJ2-7, with 11 bases lining up with TRBD2. The CDR3 loop spans 14 amino acids. The J segment lost 5 bases and the V segment lost 6 bases, leaving 6 bases of the junction unmatched. Germline CDR1 is MNHEY and CDR2 is SVGAGI. The CDR3 bases are TGTGCCAGCAGGAAACTAGCGGGAGTGAACGAGCAGTACTTC. Protein: CASRKLAGVNEQYF.